Following are 25 T cell receptor beta chains from one sample sequenced in a study of PD-1 blockade in mismatch repair-deficient tumors. The table came from immunoSEQ multiplex PCR; TCRdb's copy has only in-frame clones and leaves some out. The repertoire includes around 50,000 clones, about 80% of them detected once, and 3.3% sits in the top ten. The specimen was peripheral blood, collected 4 weeks after starting pembrolizumab. The receptors were sampled from an adult with mismatch repair-deficient cancer.

In its sample, this clone was seen a few times. The CDR3 bases are TGTGCCAGCAGCCCAGCCCTAGCGGCCAACTACGAGCAGTACTTC. Amino acid sequence: CASSPALAANYEQYF. The chain couples TRBV5-4 to TRBJ2-7; TRBD2 agrees at 7 bases. From germline, CDR1 is SGHNT and CDR2 YYREEE (reference sequence). V lost 4 bases to trimming and J lost 3 bases; unmatched junction nucleotides: 10. There are 15 residues in the CDR3.

Comments on this clone: Additional DNA sequences in this sample encode the identical CDR3. J is TRBJ1-5 and V is TRBV7-2, with D unclear. The length of the CDR3 is 15 residues. Trimming stripped 3 bases from V and 0 bases from J, with 9 bases between. Germline CDR1 and CDR2: SGHTA and FQGNSA. The chain's CDR3 is CASSLDFYSNQPQHF. In nucleotides, the CDR3 is TGTGCCAGCAGCTTGGACTTTTATAGCAATCAGCCCCAGCATTTT.

The chain recombines TRBV7-9 with TRBJ2-7, with 13 bases identical to TRBD2. Germline CDR1 and CDR2: SEHNR and FQNEAQ (reference sequence). The length of the CDR3 is 16 residues. The ends lost 5 bases at V and 3 bases at J; junction bases unmatched: 7. Here the CDR3 reads CASSPGLAGDFYEQYF. CDR3 coding DNA: TGTGCCAGCAGCCCAGGACTAGCGGGAGACTTCTACGAGCAGTACTTC.

The chain carries TRBV6-5 and TRBJ1-2, with D unclear. V lost 7 bases and J 4 bases, leaving 10 bases between the germline ends. The CDR3 runs 12 residues. Germline V gives CDR1 MNHEY, CDR2 SVGAGI. The CDR3 sequence: CASTTLGYGYTF. In DNA, the CDR3 is TGTGCCAGCACCACCTTGGGCTATGGCTACACCTTC.

This clone was detected a few times. The CDR3 region is CASSPRQGEKLFF. Written as DNA, the CDR3 is TGTGCCAGCAGCCCTCGACAGGGGGAGAAACTGTTTTTT. The chain recombines TRBV9 with TRBJ1-4; 9 nucleotides match TRBD1. V lost 4 bases to trimming and J lost 11 bases; unmatched junction nucleotides: 6. This CDR3 has 13 residues. Looked up from germline, CDR1 is SGDLS and CDR2 is YYNGEE.

The V and J genes are TRBV6-1 and TRBJ2-2, with D possibly TRBD1 on 5 matching bases. This CDR3 contains 16 residues. The ends were cut back, 4 bases at V and 4 bases at J, with 16 bases in the middle. CDR1 MNHNS and CDR2 SASEGT come from the germline V gene. This CDR3 reads CASSGQGPHFTGELFF. CDR3 nucleotide sequence: TGTGCCAGCAGTGGCCAGGGTCCTCACTTCACCGGGGAGCTGTTTTTT.

Details on this clone: Germline and junction disagree at one end, which may indicate a read error. The V gene is TRBV7-7, the J gene TRBJ2-2, with D possibly TRBD2 on 5 matching bases. The CDR3 loop spans 15 amino acids. Germline CDR1 reads SSHAT; CDR2 reads FNYEAQ (reference sequence). The CDR3 DNA follows: TGTGCTAGCAGCTTAGTTCTAGCTTTTGCCGGGGAGCTGTTTTTT. Translated: CASSLVLAFAGELFF.

The chain has TRBV27 and TRBJ2-1; perhaps TRBD2 as D (5 bases). There are 15 residues in the CDR3. Trimming removed 5 bases at V and 2 bases at J, with 13 bases between. Germline CDR1 is MNHEY and CDR2 is SMNVEV (reference sequence). For the CDR3, the DNA is TGTGCCAGCAGTACAGCGGTACTCACCTACAATGAGCAGTTCTTC. Protein sequence: CASSTAVLTYNEQFF.

This chain links TRBV7-9 with TRBJ2-5; 8 bases map to TRBD2. The length of the CDR3 is 15 residues. Trimming cost V 6 bases and J 3 bases; bases outside gene matches: 9. Germline loops: CDR1 SEHNR, CDR2 FQNEAQ (reference sequence). In DNA, the CDR3 is TGTGCCAGCAGTCCCCGGGGGCGGGGGGAAGAGACCCAGTACTTC. This translates into CASSPRGRGEETQYF. Full variable domain (outside the CDR3, taken from reference TRBV7-9 and TRBJ2-5): DTGVSQNPRHKITKRGQNVTFRCDPISEHNRLYWYRQTLGQGPEFLTYFQNEAQLEKSRLLSDRFSAERPKGSFSTLEIQRTEQGDSAMYLCASSPRGRGEETQYFGPGTRLLVL.

The chain employs TRBV6-5 and TRBJ2-2, with D perhaps being TRBD1 or TRBD2 (5 bases each). Trimming cost V 5 bases and J 5 bases, with 15 bases left between them. Per the germline V gene, CDR1 is MNHEY and CDR2 is SVGAGI. The CDR3 contains 15 residues. Here the CDR3 DNA reads TGTGCCAGCAGTCCCCCTGGGGGTAGGACCGGGGAGCTGTTTTTT. Protein sequence: CASSPPGGRTGELFF.

The V and J genes are TRBV19 and TRBJ2-1; the match to TRBD2 covers 9 bases. Germline CDR1 reads LNHDA; CDR2 reads SQIVND (reference sequence). J lost 3 bases, V lost 4 bases, and 10 bases had no gene match. This CDR3 has 17 amino acids. CDR3 nucleotide sequence: TGTGCCAGTAGTAGCGTTTCTAGCGGGAAGAGCTACAATGAGCAGTTCTTC. As protein: CASSSVSSGKSYNEQFF.

The genes are TRBV7-9 and TRBJ2-7, with D hard to call. V was trimmed by 1 base and J by 1 base, leaving 5 bases between them. The CDR3 is 13 amino acids. The germline V gene encodes CDR1 SEHNR and CDR2 FQNEAQ (reference sequence). The CDR3 reads CASSLDGSYEQYF. Here the CDR3 DNA reads TGTGCCAGCAGCTTAGATGGTTCCTACGAGCAGTACTTC.

V usage is TRBV7-2 and J usage is TRBJ2-7, with D possibly being TRBD1 (6 bases). Germline V gene data show CDR1 as SGHTA and CDR2 as FQGNSA. Trimming cost V 5 bases and J 4 bases, with 15 bases left between them. This CDR3 region has 14 residues. CDR3 nucleotides: TGTGCCAGCAGCAGGGGACAACCGCAGTACGAGCAGTACTTC. Its protein is CASSRGQPQYEQYF.

The rearrangement joins TRBV6-6 to TRBJ1-5; 7 bases align to TRBD1. This CDR3 is built from 14 residues. Losses at the gene ends were 6 bases for V and 9 bases for J; bases not matched to a gene: 11. CDR1 MNHNY and CDR2 SVGAGI come from the germline V gene (reference sequence). The CDR3 loop reads CASRLGQVGRPQHF. In DNA, the CDR3 is TGTGCCAGCAGACTCGGACAGGTCGGGAGGCCCCAGCATTTT.

V and J are TRBV4-3 and TRBJ2-4, with no clear D. Trimming removed 0 bases at V and 1 base at J, with 10 bases between. This CDR3 has 16 residues. From germline, CDR1 is LGHNA and CDR2 YSLEER. CDR3 sequence (DNA): TGCGCCAGCAGCCAAGATCCGGGTTTGGCCAAAAACATTCAGTACTTC. Translating gives CASSQDPGLAKNIQYF.

The chain links TRBV28 to TRBJ1-2; D is possibly TRBD1 (6 bases). Trimming pared 5 bases from V and 7 bases from J, leaving 17 bases between. The CDR3 is made up of 14 amino acids. Germline V gene lookup returns CDR1 MDHEN and CDR2 SYDVKM. Here the CDR3 reads CASSPVGGGFGYTF. The CDR3 bases are TGTGCCAGCAGTCCCGTCGGAGGGGGATTTGGCTACACCTTC.

This chain connects TRBV7-9 to TRBJ1-5; D is perhaps TRBD1 (6 bases). The length of the CDR3 is 18 residues. Trimming pared 5 bases from V and 0 bases from J, leaving 20 bases between. The V gene's germline CDR1 is SEHNR and CDR2 FQNEAQ (reference sequence). The CDR3 loop is CASSRGAGASFSNQPQHF. The CDR3, as DNA: TGTGCCAGCAGCCGGGGGGCGGGGGCGTCTTTTAGCAATCAGCCCCAGCATTTT.

The J gene is TRBJ2-3, the V gene TRBV5-6; the match to TRBD1 covers 8 bases. Unmatched junction bases numbered 3, after V lost 4 bases and J lost 8 bases. Germline loops: CDR1 SGHDT, CDR2 YYEEEE. There are 12 residues in the CDR3. The CDR3 coding sequence is TGTGCCAGCAGCGTGGGACAGGTTACGCAGTATTTT. As protein: CASSVGQVTQYF. The full variable domain, with the rest looked up from reference TRBV5-6 and TRBJ2-3, is DAGVTQSPTHLIKTRGQQVTLRCSPKSGHDTVSWYQQALGQGPQFIFQYYEEEERQRGNFPDRFSGHQFPNYSSELNVNALLLGDSALYLCASSVGQVTQYFGPGTRLTVL.

The chain recombines TRBV11-3 with TRBJ1-4; 8 bases are shared with TRBD1. Germline CDR1 and CDR2: SGHNT and YENEEA. J gave up 2 bases and V 4 bases, and 3 bases lay outside the gene matches. This CDR3 region has 15 residues. The CDR3 reads CASSSGGLTNEKLFF. The DNA of the CDR3 is TGTGCCAGCAGCTCAGGGGGCCTGACTAATGAAAAACTGTTTTTT. Full variable domain (outside the CDR3, taken from reference TRBV11-3 and TRBJ1-4): EAGVVQSPRYKIIEKKQPVAFWCNPISGHNTLYWYLQNLGQGPELLIRYENEEAVDDSQLPKDRFSAERLKGVDSTLKIQPAELGDSAVYLCASSSGGLTNEKLFFGSGTQLSVL.

The genes are TRBV5-4 and TRBJ2-2, with a possible D match to TRBD2 (5 bases). This CDR3 region has 17 residues. Germline V gene data show CDR1 as SGHNT and CDR2 as YYREEE (reference sequence). Trimming removed 0 bases from V and 6 bases from J, with 18 bases in between. DNA for the CDR3: TGTGCCAGCAGCTTGGAATGGGCGGGCGGACTTCCCGGGGAGCTGTTTTTT. Translation gives CASSLEWAGGLPGELFF.

V gene TRBV12-5 combines with J gene TRBJ1-5; 10 positions agree with TRBD1. Per germline, CDR1 LGHNT and CDR2 FRNRAP. The CDR3 length is 15 residues. V shed 1 base and J 4 bases; nucleotides not matched to a gene: 1. This CDR3 reads CASGLGGQGNQPQHF. As DNA, the CDR3 is TGTGCTAGTGGTTTGGGGGGACAGGGGAATCAGCCCCAGCATTTT.

The rearrangement links TRBV5-4 to TRBJ2-1; D possibly uses TRBD1 or TRBD2 (5 bases each). V dropped 0 bases and J dropped 7 bases, with 5 bases sitting between them. Looked up from germline, CDR1 is SGHNT and CDR2 is YYREEE (reference sequence). The CDR3 runs 12 residues. CDR3 sequence reads: CASSLGGNEQFF. In DNA form, the CDR3 reads TGTGCCAGCAGCTTGGGGGGGAATGAGCAGTTCTTC.

This clone was observed a few times. V and J are TRBV15 and TRBJ2-1, with TRBD2 matching over 16 bases. The trim removed 8 bases at V and 8 bases at J, leaving 3 bases unmatched. Germline loops: CDR1 LNHNV, CDR2 YYDKDF (reference sequence). The CDR3 is 14 amino acids. The DNA of the CDR3 is TGTGCCACCGGGACTAGCGGGAGGGCCCATGAGCAGTTCTTC. Amino acid sequence: CATGTSGRAHEQFF.

This clone was seen a single time. This sequence joins TRBV5-1 and TRBJ1-2; the D gene is possibly TRBD1 (5 bases). Per the germline V gene, CDR1 is SGHRS and CDR2 is YFSETQ. This CDR3 spans 15 amino acids. Deletions cut 0 bases from V and 8 bases from J, with 17 bases between. The CDR3 protein is CASSLATDTALGYTF. CDR3 sequence (DNA): TGCGCCAGCAGCTTGGCGACGGACACGGCTTTAGGCTACACCTTC.

This clone has more than one count but fewer than ten. This chain uses TRBV4-1 with TRBJ2-5, with D tentatively TRBD2 (5 bases). This CDR3 has 16 residues. Germline CDR1 is MGHRA and CDR2 is YSYEKL. Trimming took off 1 base at V and 1 base at J, with 13 bases between the two ends. The CDR3 spells CASSQGEAVLQETQYF. The DNA of the CDR3 is TGCGCCAGCAGCCAAGGGGAAGCGGTCCTCCAAGAGACCCAGTACTTC.